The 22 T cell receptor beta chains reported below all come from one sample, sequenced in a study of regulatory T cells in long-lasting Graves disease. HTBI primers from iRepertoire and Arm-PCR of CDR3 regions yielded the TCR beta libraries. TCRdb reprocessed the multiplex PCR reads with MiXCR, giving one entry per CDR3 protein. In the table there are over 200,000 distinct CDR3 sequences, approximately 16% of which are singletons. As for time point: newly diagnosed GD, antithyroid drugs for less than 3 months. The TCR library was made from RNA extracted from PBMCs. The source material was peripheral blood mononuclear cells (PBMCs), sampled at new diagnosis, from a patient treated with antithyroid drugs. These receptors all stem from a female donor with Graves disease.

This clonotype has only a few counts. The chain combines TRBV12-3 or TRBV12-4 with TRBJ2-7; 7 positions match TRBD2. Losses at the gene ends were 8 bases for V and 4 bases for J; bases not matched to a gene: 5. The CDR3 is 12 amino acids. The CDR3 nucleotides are TGTGCCAGCGGGAGGGCCGGGTACGAGCAGTACTTC. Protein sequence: CASGRAGYEQYF.

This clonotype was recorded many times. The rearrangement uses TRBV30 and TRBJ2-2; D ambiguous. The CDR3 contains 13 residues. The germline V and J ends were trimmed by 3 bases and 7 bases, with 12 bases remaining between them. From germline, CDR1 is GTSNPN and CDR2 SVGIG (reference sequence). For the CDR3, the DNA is TGTGCCTGGAGGAGATGGTCTGGCGGGGAGCTGTTTTTT. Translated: CAWRRWSGGELFF.

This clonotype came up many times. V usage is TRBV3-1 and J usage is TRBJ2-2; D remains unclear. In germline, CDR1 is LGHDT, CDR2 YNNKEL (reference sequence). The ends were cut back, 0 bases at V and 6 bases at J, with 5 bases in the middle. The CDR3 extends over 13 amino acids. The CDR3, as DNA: TGTGCCAGCAGCCAAGATCTGTCCGGGGAGCTGTTTTTT. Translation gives CASSQDLSGELFF.

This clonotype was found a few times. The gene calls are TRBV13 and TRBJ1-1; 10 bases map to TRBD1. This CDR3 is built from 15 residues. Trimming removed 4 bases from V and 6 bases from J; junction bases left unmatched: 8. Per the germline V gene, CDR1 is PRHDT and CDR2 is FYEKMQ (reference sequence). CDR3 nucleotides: TGTGCCAGCAGCTCCCACTCGACAGGGGGCCCTGAAGCTTTCTTT. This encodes CASSSHSTGGPEAFF.

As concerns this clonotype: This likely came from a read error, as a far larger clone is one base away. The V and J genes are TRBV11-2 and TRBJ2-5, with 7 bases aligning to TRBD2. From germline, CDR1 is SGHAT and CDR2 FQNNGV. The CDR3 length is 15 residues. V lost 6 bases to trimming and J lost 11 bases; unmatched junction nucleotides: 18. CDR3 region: CASRILGGRALGQYF. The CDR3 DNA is TGTGCCAGCAGGATATTGGGGGGGAGGGCCCTCGGGCAGTACTTC.

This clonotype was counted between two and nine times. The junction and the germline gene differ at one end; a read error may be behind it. CDR3 loop: CASSQDARITDMQYF. For the CDR3, the DNA is TGCGCCAGCAGCCAAGATGCACGGATCACAGATATGCAGTATTTT. The genes are TRBV4-3 and TRBJ2-3; the D is unclear. The CDR3 is made up of 15 amino acids. The germline gives CDR1 LGHNA, CDR2 YSLEER.

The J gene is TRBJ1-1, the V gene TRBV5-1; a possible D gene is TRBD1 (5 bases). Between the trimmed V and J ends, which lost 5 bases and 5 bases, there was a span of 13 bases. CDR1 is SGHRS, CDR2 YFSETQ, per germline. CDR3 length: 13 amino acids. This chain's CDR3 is CASSRGRATEAFF. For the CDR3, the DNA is TGCGCCAGCAGTCGCGGCAGGGCGACTGAAGCTTTCTTT.

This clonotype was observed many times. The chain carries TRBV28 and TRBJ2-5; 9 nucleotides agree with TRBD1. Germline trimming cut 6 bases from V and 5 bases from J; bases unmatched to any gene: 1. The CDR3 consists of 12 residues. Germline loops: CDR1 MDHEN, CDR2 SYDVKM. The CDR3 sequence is CASRTGGETQYF. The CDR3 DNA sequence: TGTGCCAGCAGGACAGGGGGGGAGACCCAGTACTTC.

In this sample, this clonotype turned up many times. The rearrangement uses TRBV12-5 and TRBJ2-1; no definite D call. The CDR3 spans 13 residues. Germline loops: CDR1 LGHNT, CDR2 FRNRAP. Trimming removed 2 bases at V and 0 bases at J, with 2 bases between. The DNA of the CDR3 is TGTGCTAGTGGTTTGTCCTCCTACAATGAGCAGTTCTTC. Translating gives CASGLSSYNEQFF.

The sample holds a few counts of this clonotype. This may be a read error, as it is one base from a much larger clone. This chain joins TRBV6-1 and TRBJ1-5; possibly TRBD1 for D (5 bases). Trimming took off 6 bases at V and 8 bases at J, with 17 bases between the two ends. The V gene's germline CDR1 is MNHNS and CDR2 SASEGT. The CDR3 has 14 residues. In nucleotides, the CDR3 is TGTGCCAGCAGCGATCGGGACTTCCTTAAGCCCCAGCATTTT. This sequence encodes CASSDRDFLKPQHF.

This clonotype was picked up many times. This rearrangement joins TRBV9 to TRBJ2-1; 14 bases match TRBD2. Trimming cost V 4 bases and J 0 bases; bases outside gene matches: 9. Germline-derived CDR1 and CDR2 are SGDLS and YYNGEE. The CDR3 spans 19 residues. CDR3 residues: CASSPRLAGGPSSYNEQFF. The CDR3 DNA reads TGTGCCAGCAGCCCGAGACTAGCGGGAGGGCCGAGCTCCTACAATGAGCAGTTCTTC.

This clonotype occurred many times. The CDR3 DNA reads as TGTGCCAGCAGCCTAGGAGGAATCTCTGGAAACACCATATATTTT. Amino acid sequence: CASSLGGISGNTIYF. V is TRBV7-2 and J is TRBJ1-3; no definite D call. The CDR3 is made up of 15 amino acids. Germline V gene lookup returns CDR1 SGHTA and CDR2 FQGNSA. Trimming stripped 5 bases from V and 0 bases from J, with 11 bases between. The full variable domain, rest sourced from reference TRBV7-2 and TRBJ1-3, is GAGVSQSPSNKVTEKGKDVELRCDPISGHTALYWYRQSLGQGLEFLIYFQGNSAPDKSGLPSDRFSAERTGGSVSTLTIQRTQQEDSAVYLCASSLGGISGNTIYFGEGSWLTVV.

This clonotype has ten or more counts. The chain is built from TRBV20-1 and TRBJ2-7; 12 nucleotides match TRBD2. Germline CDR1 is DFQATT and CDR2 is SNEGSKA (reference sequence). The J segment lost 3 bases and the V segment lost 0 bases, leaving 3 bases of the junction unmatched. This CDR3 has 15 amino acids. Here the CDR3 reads CSARDQTSGSYEQYF. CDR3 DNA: TGCAGTGCTAGAGACCAGACTAGCGGGAGCTACGAGCAGTACTTC.

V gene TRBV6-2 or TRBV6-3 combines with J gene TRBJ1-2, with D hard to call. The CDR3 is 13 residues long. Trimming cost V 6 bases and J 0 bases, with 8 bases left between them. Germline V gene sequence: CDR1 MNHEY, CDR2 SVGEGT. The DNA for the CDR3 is TGTGCCAGCAGGACACCGACTAACTATGGCTACACCTTC. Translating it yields CASRTPTNYGYTF.

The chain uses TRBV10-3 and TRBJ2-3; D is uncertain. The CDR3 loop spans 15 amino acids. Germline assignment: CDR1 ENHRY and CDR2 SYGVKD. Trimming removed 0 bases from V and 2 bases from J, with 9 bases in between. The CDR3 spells CAISESVVNTDTQYF. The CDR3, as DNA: TGTGCCATCAGTGAGTCGGTAGTAAACACAGATACGCAGTATTTT.

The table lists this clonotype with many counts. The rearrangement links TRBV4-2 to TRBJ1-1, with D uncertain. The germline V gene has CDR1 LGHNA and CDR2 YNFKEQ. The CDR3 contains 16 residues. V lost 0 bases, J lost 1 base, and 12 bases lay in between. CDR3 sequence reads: CASSQDTFRANTEAFF. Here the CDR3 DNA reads TGTGCCAGCAGCCAAGATACGTTTCGGGCGAACACTGAAGCTTTCTTT.

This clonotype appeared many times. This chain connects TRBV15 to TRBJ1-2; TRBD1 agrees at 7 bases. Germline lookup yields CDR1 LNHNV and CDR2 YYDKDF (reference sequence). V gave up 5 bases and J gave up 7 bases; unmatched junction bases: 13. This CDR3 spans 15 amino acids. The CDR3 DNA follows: TGTGCCACCAGCCCCCCCCCCGACAGGGTCAGTGGCTACACCTTC. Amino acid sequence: CATSPPPDRVSGYTF.

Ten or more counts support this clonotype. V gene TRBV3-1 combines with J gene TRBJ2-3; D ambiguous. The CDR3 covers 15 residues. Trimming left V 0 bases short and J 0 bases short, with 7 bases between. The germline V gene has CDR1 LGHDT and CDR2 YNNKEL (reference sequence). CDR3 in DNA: TGTGCCAGCAGCCAAGAGGCGGCTAGCACAGATACGCAGTATTTT. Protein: CASSQEAASTDTQYF.

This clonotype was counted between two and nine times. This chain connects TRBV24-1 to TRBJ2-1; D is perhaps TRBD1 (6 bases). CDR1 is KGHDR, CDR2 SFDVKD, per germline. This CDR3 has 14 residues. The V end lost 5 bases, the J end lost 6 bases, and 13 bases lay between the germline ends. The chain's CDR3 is CATSGPTGSNEQFF. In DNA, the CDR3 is TGTGCCACCAGTGGACCTACAGGGTCCAATGAGCAGTTCTTC.

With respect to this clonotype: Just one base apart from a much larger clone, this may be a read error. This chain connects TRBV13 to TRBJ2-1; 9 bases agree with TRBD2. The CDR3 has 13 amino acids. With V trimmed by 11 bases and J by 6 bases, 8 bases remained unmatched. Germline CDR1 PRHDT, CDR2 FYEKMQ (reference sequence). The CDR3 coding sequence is TGTGCCGGGGGGACTAGCAATCGCAATGAGCAGTTCTTC. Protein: CAGGTSNRNEQFF.

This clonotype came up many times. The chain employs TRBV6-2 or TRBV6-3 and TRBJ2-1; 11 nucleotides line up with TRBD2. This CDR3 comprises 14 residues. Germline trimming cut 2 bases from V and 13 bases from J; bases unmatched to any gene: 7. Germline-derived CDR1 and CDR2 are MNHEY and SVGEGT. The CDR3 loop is CASSYRRLAGFQFF. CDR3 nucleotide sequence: TGTGCCAGCAGTTACCGTAGACTAGCGGGATTCCAGTTCTTC.

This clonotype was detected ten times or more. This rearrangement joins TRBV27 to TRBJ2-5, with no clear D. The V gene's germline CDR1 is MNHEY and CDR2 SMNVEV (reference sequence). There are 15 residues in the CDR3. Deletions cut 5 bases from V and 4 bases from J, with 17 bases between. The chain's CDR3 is CASSGNAVAGETQYF. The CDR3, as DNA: TGTGCCAGCAGTGGGAATGCGGTGGCCGGAGAGACCCAGTACTTC.